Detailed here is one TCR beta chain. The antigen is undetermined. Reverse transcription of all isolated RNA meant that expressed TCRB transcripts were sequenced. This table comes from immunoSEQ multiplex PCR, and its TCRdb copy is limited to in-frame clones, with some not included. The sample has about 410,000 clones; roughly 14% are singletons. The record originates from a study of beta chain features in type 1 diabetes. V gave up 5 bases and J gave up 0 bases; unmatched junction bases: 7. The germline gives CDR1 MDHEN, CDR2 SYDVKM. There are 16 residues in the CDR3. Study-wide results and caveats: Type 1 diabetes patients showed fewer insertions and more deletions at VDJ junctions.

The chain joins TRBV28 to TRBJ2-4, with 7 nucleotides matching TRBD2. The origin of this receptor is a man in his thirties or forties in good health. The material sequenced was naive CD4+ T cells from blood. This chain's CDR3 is CASSPLAELAKNIQYF. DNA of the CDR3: TGTGCCAGCAGTCCTCTAGCGGAGCTAGCCAAAAACATTCAGTACTTC. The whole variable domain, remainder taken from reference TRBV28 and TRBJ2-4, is DVKVTQSSRYLVKRTGEKVFLECVQDMDHENMFWYRQDPGLGLRLIYFSYDVKMKEKGDIPEGYSVSREKKERFSLILESASTNQTSMYLCASSPLAELAKNIQYFGAGTRLSVL.